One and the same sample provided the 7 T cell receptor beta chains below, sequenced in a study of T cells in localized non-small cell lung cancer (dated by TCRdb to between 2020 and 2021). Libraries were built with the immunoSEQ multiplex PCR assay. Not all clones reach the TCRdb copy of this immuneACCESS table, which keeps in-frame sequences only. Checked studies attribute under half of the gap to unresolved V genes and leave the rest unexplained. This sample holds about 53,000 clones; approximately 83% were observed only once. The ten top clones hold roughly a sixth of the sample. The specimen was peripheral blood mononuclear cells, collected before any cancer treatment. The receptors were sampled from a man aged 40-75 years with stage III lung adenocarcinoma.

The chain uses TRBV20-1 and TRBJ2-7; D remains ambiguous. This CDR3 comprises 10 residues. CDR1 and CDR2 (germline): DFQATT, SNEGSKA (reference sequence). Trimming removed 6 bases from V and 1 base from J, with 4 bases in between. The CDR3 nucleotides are TGCAGTGCATGGTCCTACGAGCAGTACTTC. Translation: CSAWSYEQYF.

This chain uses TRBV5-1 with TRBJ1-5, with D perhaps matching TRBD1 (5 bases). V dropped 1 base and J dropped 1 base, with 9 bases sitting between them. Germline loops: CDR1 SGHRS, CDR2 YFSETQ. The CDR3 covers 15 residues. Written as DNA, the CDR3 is TGCGCCAGCAGCTTGAGTGGGGGGAGCAATCAGCCCCAGCATTTT. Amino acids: CASSLSGGSNQPQHF.

CDR3 sequence: CASSSFGSYNEQFF. CDR3 coding DNA: TGTGCCAGCAGCTCCTTCGGGAGCTACAATGAGCAGTTCTTC. The chain uses TRBV7-3 and TRBJ2-1; TRBD2 might be the D (6 bases). The CDR3 length is 14 residues. Germline-derived CDR1 and CDR2 are SGHTA and FQGTGA. Trimming left V 4 bases short and J 3 bases short, with 10 bases between. Full variable domain (remainder filled in from reference TRBV7-3 and TRBJ2-1): GAGVSQTPSNKVTEKGKYVELRCDPISGHTALYWYRQSLGQGPEFLIYFQGTGAADDSGLPNDRFFAVRPEGSVSTLKIQRTERGDSAVYLCASSSFGSYNEQFFGPGTRLTVL.

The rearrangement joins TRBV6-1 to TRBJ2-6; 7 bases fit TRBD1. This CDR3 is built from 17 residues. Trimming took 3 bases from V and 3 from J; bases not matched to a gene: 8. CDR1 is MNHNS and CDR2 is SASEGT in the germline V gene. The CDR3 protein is CASSDRQGLGGANVLTF. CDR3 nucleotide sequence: TGTGCCAGCAGTGACCGACAGGGCCTAGGTGGGGCCAACGTCCTGACTTTC.

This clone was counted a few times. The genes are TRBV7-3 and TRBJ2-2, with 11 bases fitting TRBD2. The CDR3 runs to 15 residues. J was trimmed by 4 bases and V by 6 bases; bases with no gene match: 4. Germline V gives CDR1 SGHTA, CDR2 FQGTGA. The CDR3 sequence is CASRLTSGVTGELFF. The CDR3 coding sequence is TGTGCCAGCAGGCTGACTAGCGGGGTCACCGGGGAGCTGTTTTTT.

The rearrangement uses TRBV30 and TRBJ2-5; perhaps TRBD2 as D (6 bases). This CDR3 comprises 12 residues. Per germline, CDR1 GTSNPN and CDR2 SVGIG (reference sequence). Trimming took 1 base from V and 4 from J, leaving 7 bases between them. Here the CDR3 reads CAWSEGGETQYF. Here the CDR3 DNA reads TGTGCCTGGAGTGAGGGAGGAGAGACCCAGTACTTC.

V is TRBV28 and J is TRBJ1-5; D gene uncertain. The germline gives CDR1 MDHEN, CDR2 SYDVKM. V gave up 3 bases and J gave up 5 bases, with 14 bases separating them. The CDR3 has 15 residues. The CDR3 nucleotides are TGTGCCAGCAGTTTGCCCGGGCGGGAAGATCAGCCCCAGCATTTT. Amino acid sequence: CASSLPGREDQPQHF. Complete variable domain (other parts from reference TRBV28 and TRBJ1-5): DVKVTQSSRYLVKRTGEKVFLECVQDMDHENMFWYRQDPGLGLRLIYFSYDVKMKEKGDIPEGYSVSREKKERFSLILESASTNQTSMYLCASSLPGREDQPQHFGDGTRLSIL.